This TCR beta chain is from a study of T-cell memory formation after mild COVID-19. Study as a whole: Among the donors, TCR clusters were largely specific to each donor. Study-wide results and limits: CD8+ contracting clones occupied EMRA, while CD4+ ones occupied mainly CM and EM. Several responding clones turned up in pre-infection memory, indicating that cross-reactive memory may have taken part.

Concerning this clonotype: No antigen is known for it.

MiXCR was run by TCRdb on the 5' RACE reads, yielding one entry per CDR3 protein. The sample holds 190,000 or so distinct CDR3 sequences; 20% to 25% are singletons and the top ten take under 25%. The CDR3 extends over 11 amino acids. Between the trimmed V and J ends, which lost 7 bases and 14 bases, there was a span of 14 bases. Germline V gene lookup returns CDR1 LNHDA and CDR2 SQIVND (reference sequence). The clonotype originates from an adult woman who had mild COVID-19 (a few samples of this study predate the infection). Cell type and time point are not known. J is TRBJ1-4 and V is TRBV19; D remains ambiguous. Sequenced input: PBMCs or a T cell subset sorted from them (not recorded which). The CDR3 sequence is CASTMWEFLFF. In DNA, the CDR3 is TGTGCCAGTACCATGTGGGAGTTCCTGTTTTTT.